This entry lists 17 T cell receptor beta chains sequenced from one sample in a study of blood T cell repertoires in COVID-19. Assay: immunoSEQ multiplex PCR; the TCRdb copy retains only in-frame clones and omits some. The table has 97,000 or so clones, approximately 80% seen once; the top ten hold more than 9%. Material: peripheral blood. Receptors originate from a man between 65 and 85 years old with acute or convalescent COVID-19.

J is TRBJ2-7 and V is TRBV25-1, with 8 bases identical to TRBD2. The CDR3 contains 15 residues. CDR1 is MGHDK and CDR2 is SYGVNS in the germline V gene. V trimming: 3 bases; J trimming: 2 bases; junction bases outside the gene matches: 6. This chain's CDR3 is CASSDPAGVTYEQYF. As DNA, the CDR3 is TGTGCCAGCAGTGATCCAGCGGGAGTAACCTACGAGCAGTACTTC.

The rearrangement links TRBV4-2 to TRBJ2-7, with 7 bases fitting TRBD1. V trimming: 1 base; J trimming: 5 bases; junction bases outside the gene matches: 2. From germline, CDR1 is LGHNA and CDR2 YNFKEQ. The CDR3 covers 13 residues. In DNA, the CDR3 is TGTGCCAGCAGCCAAGGACAGGGAGACGAGCAGTACTTC. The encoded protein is CASSQGQGDEQYF.

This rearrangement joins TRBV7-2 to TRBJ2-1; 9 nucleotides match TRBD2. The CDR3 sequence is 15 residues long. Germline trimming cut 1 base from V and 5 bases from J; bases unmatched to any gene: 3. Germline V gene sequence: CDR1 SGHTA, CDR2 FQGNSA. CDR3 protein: CASSLGGGADNEQFF. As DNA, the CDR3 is TGTGCCAGCAGCTTAGGCGGGGGGGCCGACAATGAGCAGTTCTTC.

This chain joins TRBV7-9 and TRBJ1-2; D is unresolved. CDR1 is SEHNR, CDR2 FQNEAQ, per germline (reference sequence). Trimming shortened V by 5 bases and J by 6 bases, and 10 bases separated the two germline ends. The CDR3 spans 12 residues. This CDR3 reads CASSPPGDGYTF. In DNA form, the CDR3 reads TGTGCCAGCAGCCCTCCCGGGGATGGCTACACCTTC.

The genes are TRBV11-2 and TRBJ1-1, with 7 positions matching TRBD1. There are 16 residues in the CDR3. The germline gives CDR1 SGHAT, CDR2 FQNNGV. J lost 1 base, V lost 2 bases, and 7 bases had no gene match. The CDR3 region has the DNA TGTGCCAGCAGCTTACATGCAGGGGGAGGGAACACTGAAGCTTTCTTT. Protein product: CASSLHAGGGNTEAFF.

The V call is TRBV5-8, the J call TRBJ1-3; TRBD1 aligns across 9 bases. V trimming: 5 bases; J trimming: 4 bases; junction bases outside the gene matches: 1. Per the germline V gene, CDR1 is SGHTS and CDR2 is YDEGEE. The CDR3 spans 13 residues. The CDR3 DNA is TGTGCCAGCAGAGGACAGGGGGGAAACACCATATATTTT. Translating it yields CASRGQGGNTIYF.

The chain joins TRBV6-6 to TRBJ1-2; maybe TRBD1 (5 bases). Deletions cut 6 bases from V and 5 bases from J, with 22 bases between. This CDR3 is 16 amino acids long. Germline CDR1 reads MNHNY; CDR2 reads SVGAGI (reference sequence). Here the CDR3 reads CASRSTFQEGSYGYTF. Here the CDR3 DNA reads TGTGCCAGCAGGAGCACCTTTCAGGAGGGGTCATATGGCTACACCTTC.

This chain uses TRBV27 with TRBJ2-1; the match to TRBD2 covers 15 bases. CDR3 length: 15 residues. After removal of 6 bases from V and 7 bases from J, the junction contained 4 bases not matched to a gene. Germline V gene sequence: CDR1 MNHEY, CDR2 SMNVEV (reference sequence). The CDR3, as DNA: TGTGCCAGCAGCCCGGGGACTAGCGGGAGGAATGAGCAGTTCTTC. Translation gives CASSPGTSGRNEQFF.

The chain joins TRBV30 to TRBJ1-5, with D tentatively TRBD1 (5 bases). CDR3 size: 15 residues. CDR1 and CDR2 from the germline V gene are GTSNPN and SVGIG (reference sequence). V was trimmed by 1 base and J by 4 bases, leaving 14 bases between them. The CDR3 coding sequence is TGTGCCTGGAGTGCCGGGACTCAGACTAATCAGCCCCAGCATTTT. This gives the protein CAWSAGTQTNQPQHF.

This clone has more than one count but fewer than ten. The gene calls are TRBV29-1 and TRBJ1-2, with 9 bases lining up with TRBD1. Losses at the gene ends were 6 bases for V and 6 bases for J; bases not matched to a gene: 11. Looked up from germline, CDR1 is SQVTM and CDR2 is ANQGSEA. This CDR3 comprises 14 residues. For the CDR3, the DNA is TGCAGCGTGACTACTGACAGGGGGATACATGGCTACACCTTC. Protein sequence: CSVTTDRGIHGYTF.

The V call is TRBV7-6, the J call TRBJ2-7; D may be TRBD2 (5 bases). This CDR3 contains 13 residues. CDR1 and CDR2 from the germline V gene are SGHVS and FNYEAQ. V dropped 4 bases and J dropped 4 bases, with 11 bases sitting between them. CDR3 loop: CASSSQEGYEQYF. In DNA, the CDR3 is TGTGCCAGCAGCTCTCAAGAGGGTTACGAGCAGTACTTC.

DNA of the CDR3: TGTGCCTCCCGGGGGGCGAACACTGAAGCTTTCTTT. It specifies CASRGANTEAFF. V and J are TRBV24-1 and TRBJ1-1, with D tentatively TRBD1 (6 bases). CDR3 length equals 12 residues. V gave up 12 bases and J gave up 1 base, with 11 bases separating them. The germline V gene encodes CDR1 KGHDR and CDR2 SFDVKD.

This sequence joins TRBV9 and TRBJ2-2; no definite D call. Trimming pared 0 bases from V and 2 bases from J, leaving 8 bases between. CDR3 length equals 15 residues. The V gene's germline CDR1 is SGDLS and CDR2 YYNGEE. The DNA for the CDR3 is TGTGCCAGCAGCGTAGCTACCCAAAACACCGGGGAGCTGTTTTTT. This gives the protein CASSVATQNTGELFF. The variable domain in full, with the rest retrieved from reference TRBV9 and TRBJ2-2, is DSGVTQTPKHLITATGQRVTLRCSPRSGDLSVYWYQQSLDQGLQFLIQYYNGEERAKGNILERFSAQQFPDLHSELNLSSLELGDSALYFCASSVATQNTGELFFGEGSRLTVL.

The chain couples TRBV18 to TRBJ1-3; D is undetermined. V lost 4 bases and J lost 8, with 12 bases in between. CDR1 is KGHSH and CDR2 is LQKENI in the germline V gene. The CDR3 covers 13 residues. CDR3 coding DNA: TGTGCCAGCTCACTACCGACCCGGGACACCATATATTTT. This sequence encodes CASSLPTRDTIYF.

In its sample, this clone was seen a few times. The CDR3 spells CASSRTWGEGYGYTF. CDR3 coding DNA: TGTGCCAGCAGTCGTACCTGGGGGGAAGGGTATGGCTACACCTTC. The V and J genes are TRBV6-5 and TRBJ1-2, with D maybe TRBD1 (5 bases). The CDR3 covers 15 residues. The V end lost 5 bases, the J end lost 5 bases, and 18 bases lay between the germline ends. The germline CDR1 and CDR2 sequences are MNHEY and SVGAGI.

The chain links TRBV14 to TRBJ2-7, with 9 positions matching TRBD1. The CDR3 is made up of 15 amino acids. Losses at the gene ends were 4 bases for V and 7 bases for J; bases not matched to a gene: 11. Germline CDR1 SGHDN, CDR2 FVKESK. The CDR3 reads CASSLQGAPRIEQYF. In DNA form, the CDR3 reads TGTGCCAGCAGCCTACAGGGGGCCCCCCGGATAGAGCAGTACTTC.

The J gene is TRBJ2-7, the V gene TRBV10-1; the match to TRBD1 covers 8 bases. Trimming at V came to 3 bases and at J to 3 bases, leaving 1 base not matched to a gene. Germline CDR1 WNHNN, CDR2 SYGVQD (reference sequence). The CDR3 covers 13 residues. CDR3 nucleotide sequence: TGCGCCAGCAGTGAAACAGGGGGCTACGAGCAGTACTTC. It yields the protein CASSETGGYEQYF.